The 18 T cell receptor beta chains below were found in one sample sequenced in a study of shared clonotypes between healthy human individuals. Repertoires were generated with immunoSEQ multiplex PCR, while TCRdb's copy carries only in-frame clones and drops some. The table includes some 1.4 million clones, roughly 96% detected once. Material for sequencing was naive CD4+ T cells sorted from blood. The subset: CD45RA+ positively selected. These receptors all come from a man aged 25 to 40 in good health.

The chain employs TRBV2 and TRBJ1-4, with a weak D call TRBD1 (6 bases). The length of the CDR3 is 12 residues. V was trimmed by 9 bases and J by 4 bases, leaving 9 bases between them. Germline CDR1 reads SNHLY; CDR2 reads FYNNEI. The CDR3 region is CARQGRNEKLFF. The CDR3, as DNA: TGTGCCAGACAGGGACGTAATGAAAAACTGTTTTTT.

This clone was seen once. This chain joins TRBV29-1 and TRBJ1-3; TRBD1 might be the D (5 bases). V lost 7 bases and J lost 0, with 10 bases in between. CDR3 length: 13 residues. The germline V gene has CDR1 SQVTM and CDR2 ANQGSEA. Here the CDR3 DNA reads TGCAGCGGAGGGGACGCCTCTGGAAACACCATATATTTT. Translating gives CSGGDASGNTIYF.

The chain is built from TRBV29-1 and TRBJ2-7; TRBD2 agrees at 9 bases. With 8 bases clipped from V and 4 bases from J, the junction kept 9 bases outside the gene matches. This CDR3 is built from 13 residues. The germline CDR1 and CDR2 sequences are SQVTM and ANQGSEA. The CDR3 reads CSTLAGGPYEQYF. The CDR3 region has the DNA TGCAGCACCTTGGCGGGAGGGCCATACGAGCAGTACTTC.

The chain couples TRBV28 to TRBJ2-3, with TRBD1 as a possible D gene (5 bases). CDR1 and CDR2 from the germline V gene are MDHEN and SYDVKM. The CDR3 totals 14 residues. Trimming cost V 3 bases and J 3 bases, with 10 bases left between them. The CDR3 bases are TGTGCCAGCAGTTTTTCAGGGAATACAGATACGCAGTATTTT. Translated: CASSFSGNTDTQYF.

This sequence joins TRBV6-5 and TRBJ2-7, with a weak D call TRBD2 (6 bases). V shed 6 bases and J shed 3 bases, with 18 bases lying between them. The CDR3 extends over 15 amino acids. Germline loops: CDR1 MNHEY, CDR2 SVGAGI. The chain's CDR3 is CASSRGTATFYEQYF. CDR3 DNA: TGTGCCAGCAGCCGAGGGACTGCTACCTTCTACGAGCAGTACTTC.

J is TRBJ1-1 and V is TRBV6-6; TRBD1 is a possible D gene (5 bases). V was trimmed by 4 bases and J by 4 bases, leaving 13 bases between them. The germline V gene encodes CDR1 MNHNY and CDR2 SVGAGI (reference sequence). The CDR3 has 14 amino acids. The CDR3 spells CASSFLAGGTEAFF. The CDR3 DNA follows: TGTGCCAGCAGTTTCCTGGCCGGGGGCACTGAAGCTTTCTTT.

V gene TRBV15 combines with J gene TRBJ2-1; 11 nucleotides line up with TRBD2. Trimming cost V 0 bases and J 9 bases; bases outside gene matches: 7. Per the germline V gene, CDR1 is LNHNV and CDR2 is YYDKDF (reference sequence). The CDR3 has 16 residues. The DNA for the CDR3 is TGTGCCACCAGCAGAGATGGTAGCGGGAGGGCAGGTGAGCAGTTCTTC. Protein product: CATSRDGSGRAGEQFF.

The sample holds one count of this clone. CDR3 nucleotide sequence: TGTGCCAGCAGCTCCCCCCGCGGGACTAGACCCGGGGAGCTGTTTTTT. This encodes CASSSPRGTRPGELFF. The chain joins TRBV7-7 to TRBJ2-2; 8 positions match TRBD2. CDR3 length: 16 amino acids. In germline, CDR1 is SSHAT, CDR2 FNYEAQ (reference sequence). Unmatched junction bases numbered 10, after V lost 4 bases and J lost 6 bases. Full variable domain (remainder filled in from reference TRBV7-7 and TRBJ2-2): GAGVSQSPRYKVTKRGQDVTLRCDPISSHATLYWYQQALGQGPEFLTYFNYEAQPDKSGLPSDRFSAERPEGSISTLTIQRTEQRDSAMYRCASSSPRGTRPGELFFGEGSRLTVL.

The V and J genes are TRBV6-1 and TRBJ2-7; TRBD1 matches at 8 bases. The CDR3 extends over 12 amino acids. Germline CDR1 and CDR2: MNHNS and SASEGT. Trimming removed 8 bases from V and 6 bases from J; junction bases left unmatched: 6. CDR3 bases: TGTGCCAGCGGAGGACAGGGTATCGAGCAGTACTTC. This sequence encodes CASGGQGIEQYF.

This rearrangement joins TRBV18 to TRBJ1-2, with unresolved D. Per germline, CDR1 KGHSH and CDR2 LQKENI. Trimming pared 1 base from V and 5 bases from J, leaving 17 bases between. The CDR3 totals 16 residues. CDR3 nucleotide sequence: TGTGCCAGCTCACCACTTGAATCAGATATAGGGTATGGCTACACCTTC. Translated, it gives CASSPLESDIGYGYTF.

The CDR3 reads CASCTGGITEKLFF. CDR3 nucleotides: TGTGCCAGCTGCACTGGCGGTATAACCGAAAAACTGTTTTTT. J is TRBJ1-4 and V is TRBV5-5; no firm D call. The CDR3 consists of 14 residues. Germline CDR1 and CDR2: SGHKS and YYEKEE (reference sequence). Trimming cost V 7 bases and J 8 bases, with 18 bases left between them. Full variable domain (rest looked up from reference TRBV5-5 and TRBJ1-4): DAGVTQSPTHLIKTRGQQVTLRCSPISGHKSVSWYQQVLGQGPQFIFQYYEKEERGRGNFPDRFSARQFPNYSSELNVNALLLGDSALYLCASCTGGITEKLFFGSGTQLSVL.

The chain combines TRBV7-2 with TRBJ2-7; 8 nucleotides agree with TRBD1. Germline-derived CDR1 and CDR2 are SGHTA and FQGNSA. CDR3 size: 14 residues. Trimming cost V 5 bases and J 3 bases; bases outside gene matches: 6. This CDR3 is CASSPRTGNYEQYF. CDR3 DNA sequence: TGTGCCAGCAGCCCCAGGACAGGGAACTACGAGCAGTACTTC. The complete variable domain, with remaining parts taken from reference TRBV7-2 and TRBJ2-7, reads GAGVSQSPSNKVTEKGKDVELRCDPISGHTALYWYRQSLGQGLEFLIYFQGNSAPDKSGLPSDRFSAERTGGSVSTLTIQRTQQEDSAVYLCASSPRTGNYEQYFGPGTRLTVT.

CDR3 nucleotides: TGTGCCAGCAGTTTACAGCCGAACACTGAAGCTTTCTTT. It yields the protein CASSLQPNTEAFF. V is TRBV28 and J is TRBJ1-1; D is unresolved. The CDR3 extends over 13 amino acids. V was pared by 2 bases and J by 1 base, with 5 bases between. Looked up from germline, CDR1 is MDHEN and CDR2 is SYDVKM.

This clone appeared a single time. This sequence joins TRBV2 and TRBJ1-2; TRBD1 aligns across 7 bases. Looked up from germline, CDR1 is SNHLY and CDR2 is FYNNEI. The CDR3 is 12 residues long. V shed 10 bases and J 4 bases; nucleotides not matched to a gene: 6. Here the CDR3 DNA reads TGTGCCAACATGGGACAGAGCTATGGCTACACCTTC. Translation: CANMGQSYGYTF.

V is TRBV6-5 and J is TRBJ1-3; D is uncertain. The CDR3 is made up of 14 amino acids. V lost 4 bases and J 0 bases, leaving 7 bases between the germline ends. The germline V gene encodes CDR1 MNHEY and CDR2 SVGAGI. DNA for the CDR3: TGTGCCAGCAGTTCGACGGCCTCTGGAAACACCATATATTTT. Protein: CASSSTASGNTIYF.

The CDR3 bases are TGTGCCAGCAGCCAGGGGACTAGCGGGGGTATCGGATACTTC. Protein product: CASSQGTSGGIGYF. The chain uses TRBV14 and TRBJ2-5, with 14 nucleotides matching TRBD2. CDR1 is SGHDN, CDR2 FVKESK, per germline. This CDR3 region has 14 residues. The junction had 8 bases not matched to a gene; V was cut back by 3 bases and J by 14 bases. Based on the CDR3 plus reference TRBV14 and TRBJ2-5, the full variable domain is EAGVTQFPSHSVIEKGQTVTLRCDPISGHDNLYWYRRVMGKEIKFLLHFVKESKQDESGMPNNRFLAERTGGTYSTLKVQPAELEDSGVYFCASSQGTSGGIGYFGPGTRLLVL.

The chain has TRBV6-6 and TRBJ1-4; a possible D gene is TRBD1 (6 bases). Germline V lookup: CDR1 MNHNY, CDR2 SVGAGI (reference sequence). The germline V and J ends were trimmed by 2 bases and 8 bases, with 15 bases remaining between them. The CDR3 consists of 15 residues. Here the CDR3 DNA reads TGTGCCAGCAGTTACGGGGACACCGGTAGGGAAAAACTGTTTTTT. Translated: CASSYGDTGREKLFF.

The V call is TRBV11-2, the J call TRBJ2-7; a weak D match, TRBD1 (5 bases). The CDR3 is 14 residues long. V was clipped by 5 bases and J by 1 base, with 12 bases between them. Germline CDR1 SGHAT, CDR2 FQNNGV. In DNA, the CDR3 is TGTGCCAGCAGCCAGGGCTGGGCGTCCTACGAGCAGTACTTC. This codes for CASSQGWASYEQYF.